The clone carrying this TCR beta chain occurred a few times. The target antigen is unknown. With 5 bases removed from V and 12 bases from J, the gap between germline ends came to 25 bases. The CDR3 length is 15 residues. Germline values: CDR1 LGHNA, CDR2 YNFKEQ. The data derive from a study of T cells after yellow fever vaccination. Study information: For low cell numbers, libraries were made with SMART-Seq v4 Ultra Low Input.

Study-wide results and limits: One caveat is that FACS-sorted repertoires could contain abundant clonotypes contaminating from the bulk population.

Using its own MiXCR run on the 5' RACE reads, TCRdb lists one record per CDR3 protein. The profile covers under 100,000 distinct CDR3 sequences, with 5.8% appearing a single time and roughly 39% taken by the ten largest. This sequence was found in a man aged 18 to 30 who received the YFV17D yellow fever vaccine. The rearrangement joins TRBV4-2 to TRBJ1-2; possible D gene TRBD1, 5 bases. The starting material was CD8+ T cells sorted from PBMCs, obtained 10 days after the yellow fever booster vaccination. The CDR3 is CASSADITGRESNTF. The DNA of the CDR3 is TGTGCCAGCAGCGCAGATATTACGGGACGGGAATCGAACACCTTC.